One sample yielded the 18 T cell receptor beta chains listed below, sequenced in a study of OX40 agonist ivuxolimab in advanced cancers. Using immunoSEQ multiplex PCR, the repertoire was profiled, and TCRdb retains in-frame clones only, with some absent. The repertoire holds 43,000 or so clones, with roughly three quarters as singletons. The sequences come from CD4+ or CD8+ T cells sorted from blood, collected in a trial of the OX40 agonist ivuxolimab. The receptors come from an adult with an advanced solid tumor such as melanoma, head and neck, liver or kidney cancer.

A single count supports this clone. As DNA, the CDR3 is TGTGCCAGCAGCTTAATGCAGAACACTGAAGCTTTCTTT. This encodes CASSLMQNTEAFF. This sequence joins TRBV7-3 and TRBJ1-1; the D is unclear. The CDR3 is made up of 13 amino acids. V lost 1 base and J 1 base, leaving 4 bases between the germline ends. Germline lookup yields CDR1 SGHTA and CDR2 FQGTGA.

This chain uses TRBV19 with TRBJ2-1; D uncertain. The CDR3 spans 16 residues. Trimming shortened V by 4 bases and J by 2 bases, and 15 bases separated the two germline ends. Germline loops: CDR1 LNHDA, CDR2 SQIVND (reference sequence). The CDR3 spells CASSKSRDFPYNEQFF. The CDR3 DNA follows: TGTGCCAGTAGTAAATCCCGAGACTTCCCCTACAATGAGCAGTTCTTC.

This clone occurred once. The rearrangement uses TRBV28 and TRBJ2-7; 9 nucleotides agree with TRBD2. Germline V gene sequence: CDR1 MDHEN, CDR2 SYDVKM. This CDR3 is built from 13 residues. After removal of 6 bases from V and 0 bases from J, the junction contained 0 bases not matched to a gene. Written as DNA, the CDR3 is TGTGCCAGCAGGACTAGCGGCTCCTACGAGCAGTACTTC. It yields the protein CASRTSGSYEQYF.

This clone was picked up many times. This sequence joins TRBV28 and TRBJ2-1, with 15 bases identical to TRBD2. Germline CDR1 and CDR2: MDHEN and SYDVKM. After removal of 6 bases from V and 9 bases from J, the junction contained 6 bases not matched to a gene. The CDR3 consists of 15 residues. The CDR3 coding sequence is TGTGCCAGCAGGGGGACTAGCGGGAGGAGGGGTGAGCAGTTCTTC. This translates into CASRGTSGRRGEQFF.

The chain couples TRBV27 to TRBJ2-3; 9 nucleotides match TRBD2. Trimming at V came to 5 bases and at J to 5 bases, leaving 8 bases not matched to a gene. This CDR3 is built from 15 residues. Germline CDR1 and CDR2: MNHEY and SMNVEV (reference sequence). CDR3 amino acids: CASSPLAGVGDTQYF. CDR3 DNA: TGTGCCAGCAGTCCGTTAGCGGGAGTAGGAGATACGCAGTATTTT.

The chain links TRBV9 to TRBJ2-5; 9 bases match TRBD2. The germline CDR1 and CDR2 sequences are SGDLS and YYNGEE. Trimming removed 0 bases from V and 0 bases from J; junction bases left unmatched: 6. This CDR3 has 17 amino acids. The CDR3 spells CASSVGSSSGNQETQYF. CDR3 sequence (DNA): TGTGCCAGCAGCGTAGGTAGTTCTAGCGGGAACCAAGAGACCCAGTACTTC. Together with reference TRBV9 and TRBJ2-5, the CDR3 gives the full variable domain: DSGVTQTPKHLITATGQRVTLRCSPRSGDLSVYWYQQSLDQGLQFLIQYYNGEERAKGNILERFSAQQFPDLHSELNLSSLELGDSALYFCASSVGSSSGNQETQYFGPGTRLLVL.

By its share, this clone is medium-sized (0.01 to 0.1%). V is TRBV4-2 and J is TRBJ1-4; 9 bases match TRBD1. Germline CDR1 reads LGHNA; CDR2 reads YNFKEQ. CDR3 length: 16 residues. Trimming removed 1 base from V and 6 bases from J; junction bases left unmatched: 6. The chain's CDR3 is CASSQGDRGFYEKLFF. The CDR3, as DNA: TGTGCCAGCAGCCAAGGAGACAGGGGGTTTTATGAAAAACTGTTTTTT.

This clone ranks as medium-sized. This sequence joins TRBV2 and TRBJ1-2, with a tentative D call TRBD1 (6 bases). The CDR3 spans 14 residues. V gave up 8 bases and J gave up 3 bases, with 16 bases separating them. Germline loops: CDR1 SNHLY, CDR2 FYNNEI. CDR3 residues: CASRGQTDHYGYTF. For the CDR3, the DNA is TGTGCCAGCCGAGGACAGACAGACCACTATGGCTACACCTTC.

The chain has TRBV5-6 and TRBJ2-5; D perhaps matches TRBD1 (6 bases). The CDR3 extends over 14 amino acids. The ends were cut back, 2 bases at V and 4 bases at J, with 12 bases in the middle. The germline V gene has CDR1 SGHDT and CDR2 YYEEEE. CDR3 residues: CASSFWGLRETQYF. CDR3 DNA sequence: TGTGCCAGCAGCTTTTGGGGGCTGCGAGAGACCCAGTACTTC.

The V and J genes are TRBV14 and TRBJ1-2; D call uncertain. Germline V lookup: CDR1 SGHDN, CDR2 FVKESK. The CDR3 runs 13 residues. V lost 1 base to trimming and J lost 5 bases, with 8 bases between them. CDR3 protein: CASSQAGIYGYTF. CDR3 DNA sequence: TGTGCCAGCAGCCAAGCCGGGATTTATGGCTACACCTTC.

This clone was picked up a small number of times. This chain links TRBV27 with TRBJ2-5; 7 nucleotides match TRBD1. Trimming removed 3 bases from V and 4 bases from J; junction bases left unmatched: 5. The CDR3 loop spans 14 amino acids. Germline V gene lookup returns CDR1 MNHEY and CDR2 SMNVEV (reference sequence). CDR3 DNA: TGTGCCAGCAGTTTGAGGGGGCGGGCAGAGACCCAGTACTTC. As protein: CASSLRGRAETQYF.

The rearrangement uses TRBV9 and TRBJ2-2; 7 bases match TRBD1. This CDR3 region has 14 residues. Trimming took 6 bases from V and 4 from J; bases not matched to a gene: 6. Germline assignment: CDR1 SGDLS and CDR2 YYNGEE. The CDR3 region has the DNA TGTGCCAGCATAGACAGGGTTGTCACCGGGGAGCTGTTTTTT. It encodes CASIDRVVTGELFF.

The rearrangement links TRBV6-5 to TRBJ1-5; no clear D. Per germline, CDR1 MNHEY and CDR2 SVGAGI. CDR3 length: 13 amino acids. The germline V and J ends were trimmed by 3 bases and 4 bases, with 7 bases remaining between them. The CDR3 is CASSYALNQPQHF. The DNA of the CDR3 is TGTGCCAGCAGTTATGCCCTTAATCAGCCCCAGCATTTT.

The chain couples TRBV29-1 to TRBJ2-1, with 14 nucleotides matching TRBD2. Trimming removed 4 bases from V and 3 bases from J; junction bases left unmatched: 8. The germline V gene encodes CDR1 SQVTM and CDR2 ANQGSEA. CDR3 size: 17 residues. The CDR3 sequence: CSVGRPGTSGSYNEQFF. The CDR3 DNA follows: TGCAGCGTTGGCCGGCCCGGGACTAGCGGGAGCTACAATGAGCAGTTCTTC.

The J gene is TRBJ2-7, the V gene TRBV28; 8 bases are shared with TRBD2. The CDR3 sequence is 15 residues long. V gave up 5 bases and J gave up 5 bases; unmatched junction bases: 11. The germline gives CDR1 MDHEN, CDR2 SYDVKM. The CDR3 protein is CASSTQAGVWDEQYF. For the CDR3, the DNA is TGTGCCAGCAGTACGCAAGCGGGAGTGTGGGACGAGCAGTACTTC.

The rearrangement uses TRBV7-3 and TRBJ2-2; D not certain. Germline CDR1 and CDR2: SGHTA and FQGTGA. Trimming took 0 bases from V and 6 from J, leaving 11 bases between them. This CDR3 is 15 amino acids long. Here the CDR3 DNA reads TGTGCCAGCAGCTTAACAGGCCCGGGCGCCGGGGAGCTGTTTTTT. This translates into CASSLTGPGAGELFF.

The chain links TRBV9 to TRBJ1-2; 7 nucleotides line up with TRBD1. CDR1 SGDLS and CDR2 YYNGEE come from the germline V gene. V was clipped by 0 bases and J by 4 bases; unmatched bases: 0. This CDR3 contains 13 residues. CDR3 sequence: CASSVAGGYGYTF. The CDR3 DNA follows: TGTGCCAGCAGCGTAGCAGGGGGCTATGGCTACACCTTC.

This chain uses TRBV4-1 with TRBJ1-4; a weak D match, TRBD1 (5 bases). CDR1 and CDR2 (germline): MGHRA, YSYEKL. Trimming took 1 base from V and 4 from J, leaving 13 bases between them. There are 16 residues in the CDR3. The CDR3 coding sequence is TGCGCCAGCAGCCAAGTGGGGCTACCGGGTAATGAAAAACTGTTTTTT. Protein: CASSQVGLPGNEKLFF.